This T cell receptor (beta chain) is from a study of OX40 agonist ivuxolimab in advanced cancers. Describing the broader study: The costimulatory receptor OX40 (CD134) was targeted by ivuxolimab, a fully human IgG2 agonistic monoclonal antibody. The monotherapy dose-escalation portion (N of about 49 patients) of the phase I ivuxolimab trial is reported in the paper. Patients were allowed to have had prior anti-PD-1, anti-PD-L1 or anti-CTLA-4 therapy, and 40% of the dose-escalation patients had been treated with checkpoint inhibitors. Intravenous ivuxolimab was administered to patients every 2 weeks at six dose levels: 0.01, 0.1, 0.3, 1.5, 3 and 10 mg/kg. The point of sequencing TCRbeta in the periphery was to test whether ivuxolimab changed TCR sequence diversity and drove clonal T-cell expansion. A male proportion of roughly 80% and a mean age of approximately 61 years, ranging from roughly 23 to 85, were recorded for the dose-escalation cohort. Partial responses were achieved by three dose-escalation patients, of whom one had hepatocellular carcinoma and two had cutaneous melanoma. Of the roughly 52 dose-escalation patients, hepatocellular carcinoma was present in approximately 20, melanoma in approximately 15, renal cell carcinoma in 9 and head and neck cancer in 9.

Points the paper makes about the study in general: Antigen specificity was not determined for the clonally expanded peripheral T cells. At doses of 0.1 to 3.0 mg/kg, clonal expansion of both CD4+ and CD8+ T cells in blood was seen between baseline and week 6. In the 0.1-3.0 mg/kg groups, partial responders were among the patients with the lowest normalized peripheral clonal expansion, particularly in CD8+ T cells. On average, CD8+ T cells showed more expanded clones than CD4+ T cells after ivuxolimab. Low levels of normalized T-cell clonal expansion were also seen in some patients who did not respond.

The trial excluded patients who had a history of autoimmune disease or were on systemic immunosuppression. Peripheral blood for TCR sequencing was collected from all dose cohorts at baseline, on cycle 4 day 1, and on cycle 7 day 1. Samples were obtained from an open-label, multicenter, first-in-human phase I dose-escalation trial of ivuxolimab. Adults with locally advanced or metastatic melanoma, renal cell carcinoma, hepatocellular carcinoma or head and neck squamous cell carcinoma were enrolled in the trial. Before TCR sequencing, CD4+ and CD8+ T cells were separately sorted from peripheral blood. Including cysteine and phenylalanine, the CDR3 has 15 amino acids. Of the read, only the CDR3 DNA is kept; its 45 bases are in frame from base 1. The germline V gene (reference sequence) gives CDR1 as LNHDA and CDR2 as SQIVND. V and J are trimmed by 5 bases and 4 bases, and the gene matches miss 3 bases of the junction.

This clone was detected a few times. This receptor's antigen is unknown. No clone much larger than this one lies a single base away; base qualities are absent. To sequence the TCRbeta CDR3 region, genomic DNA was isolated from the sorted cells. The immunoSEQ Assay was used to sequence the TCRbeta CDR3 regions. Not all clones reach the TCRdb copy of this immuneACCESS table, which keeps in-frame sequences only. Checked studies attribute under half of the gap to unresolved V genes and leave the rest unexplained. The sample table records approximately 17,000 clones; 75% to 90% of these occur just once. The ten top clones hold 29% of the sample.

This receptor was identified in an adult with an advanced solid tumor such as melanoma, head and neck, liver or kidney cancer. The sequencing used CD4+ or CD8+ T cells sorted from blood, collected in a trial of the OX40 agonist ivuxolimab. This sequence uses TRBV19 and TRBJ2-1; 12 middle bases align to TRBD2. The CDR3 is CASSWTSGEYNEQFF. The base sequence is TGTGCCAGTAGTTGGACTAGCGGGGAATACAATGAGCAGTTCTTC.